Sequencing of this TCR beta chain was carried out in a study of CD8 T cells in Susac syndrome. This CDR3 has 14 amino acids. With V trimmed by 9 bases and J by 1 base, 7 bases remained unmatched. CDR1 and CDR2 (germline): SGHTA, FQGNSA. Overall study findings and caveats: The TCR sequencing and HLA analysis in the study involved a relatively small number of individuals, as the study acknowledged.

Random hexamers were used to reverse transcribe the RNA input (roughly 0.5 to 1 ug). It was immunoSEQ multiplex PCR that amplified TCR beta CDR3 across 54 Vbeta and 13 Jbeta. From the immunoSEQ multiplex PCR reads, TCRdb called clonotypes with MiXCR, one entry per CDR3 protein. The data hold more than 70,000 distinct CDR3 sequences, with over 85% observed a single time. Concerning this clonotype itself: The antigen remains undetermined.

The authors carried out high-throughput sequencing of TCR beta. They applied it to CD8+ and CD4+ T cells obtained from blood. TEMRA cells were FACS-enriched, with CD8+ and CD4+ T cells isolated negatively. The chain recombines TRBV7-2 with TRBJ2-5, with 8 bases matching TRBD2. The source of this sequence is a human donor in good health. Sequenced sample: CD8+ T cells from PBMCs. CDR3 residues: CASGGGIRQETQYF. CDR3 sequence (DNA): TGTGCCAGTGGCGGGGGGATCCGCCAAGAGACCCAGTACTTC.